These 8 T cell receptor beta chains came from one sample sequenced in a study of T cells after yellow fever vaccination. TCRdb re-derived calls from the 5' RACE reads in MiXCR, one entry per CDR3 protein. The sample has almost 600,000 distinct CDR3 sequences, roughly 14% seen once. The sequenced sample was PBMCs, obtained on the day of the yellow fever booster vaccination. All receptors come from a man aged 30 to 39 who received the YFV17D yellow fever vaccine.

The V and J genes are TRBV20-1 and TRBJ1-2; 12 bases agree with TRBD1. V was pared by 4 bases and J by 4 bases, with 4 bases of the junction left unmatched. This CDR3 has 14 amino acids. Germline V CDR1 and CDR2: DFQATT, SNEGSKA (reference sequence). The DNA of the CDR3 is TGCAGTGCTACCGGGACAGGGGGCTCCTATGGCTACACCTTC. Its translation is CSATGTGGSYGYTF.

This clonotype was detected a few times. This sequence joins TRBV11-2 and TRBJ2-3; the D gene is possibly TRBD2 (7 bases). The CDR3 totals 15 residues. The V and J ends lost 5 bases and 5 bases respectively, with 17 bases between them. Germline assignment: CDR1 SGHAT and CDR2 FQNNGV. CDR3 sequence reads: CASSHRGGFLDTQYF. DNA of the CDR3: TGTGCCAGCAGCCATAGGGGGGGTTTTTTAGATACGCAGTATTTT.

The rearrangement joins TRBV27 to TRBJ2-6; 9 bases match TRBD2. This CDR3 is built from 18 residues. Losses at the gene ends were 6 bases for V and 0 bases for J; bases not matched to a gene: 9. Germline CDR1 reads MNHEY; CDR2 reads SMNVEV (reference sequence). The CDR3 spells CASRNQASGASGANVLTF. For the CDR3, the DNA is TGTGCCAGCAGAAATCAGGCTAGCGGGGCCTCTGGGGCCAACGTCCTGACTTTC. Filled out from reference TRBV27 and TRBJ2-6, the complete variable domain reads EAQVTQNPRYLITVTGKKLTVTCSQNMNHEYMSWYRQDPGLGLRQIYYSMNVEVTDKGDVPEGYKVSRKEKRNFPLILESPSPNQTSLYFCASRNQASGASGANVLTFGAGSRLTVL.

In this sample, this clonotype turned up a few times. The CDR3 loop is CATANYNEQFF. CDR3 coding DNA: TGTGCCACCGCCAACTACAATGAGCAGTTCTTC. The V and J genes are TRBV24-1 and TRBJ2-1; D remains unclear. The CDR3 is 11 residues long. Per germline, CDR1 KGHDR and CDR2 SFDVKD. Between the trimmed V and J ends, which lost 9 bases and 3 bases, there was a span of 5 bases.

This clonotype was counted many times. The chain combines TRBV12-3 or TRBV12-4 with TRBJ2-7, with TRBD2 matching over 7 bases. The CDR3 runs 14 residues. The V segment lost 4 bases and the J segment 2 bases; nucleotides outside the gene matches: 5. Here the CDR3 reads CASSSQGLAYEQYF. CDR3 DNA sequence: TGTGCCAGCAGTTCCCAAGGACTAGCCTACGAGCAGTACTTC.

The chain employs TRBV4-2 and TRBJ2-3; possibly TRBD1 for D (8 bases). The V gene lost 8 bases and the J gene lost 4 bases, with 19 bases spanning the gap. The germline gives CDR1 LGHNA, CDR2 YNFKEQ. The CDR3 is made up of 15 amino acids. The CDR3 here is CASLNGQGGADTQYF. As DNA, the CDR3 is TGTGCCAGCCTTAATGGACAGGGAGGGGCAGATACGCAGTATTTT.

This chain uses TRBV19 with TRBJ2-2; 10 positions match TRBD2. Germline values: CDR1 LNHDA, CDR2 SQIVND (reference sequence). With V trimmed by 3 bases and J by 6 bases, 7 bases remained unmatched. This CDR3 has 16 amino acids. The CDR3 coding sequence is TGTGCCAGTAGTATGCTAGCGGGAGTATCATCCGGGGAGCTGTTTTTT. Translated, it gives CASSMLAGVSSGELFF.

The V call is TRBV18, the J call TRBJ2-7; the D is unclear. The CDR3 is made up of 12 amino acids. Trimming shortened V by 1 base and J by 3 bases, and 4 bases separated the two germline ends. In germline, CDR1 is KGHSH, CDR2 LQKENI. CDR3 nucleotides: TGTGCCAGCTCACCACGTCTCTACGAGCAGTACTTC. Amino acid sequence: CASSPRLYEQYF.